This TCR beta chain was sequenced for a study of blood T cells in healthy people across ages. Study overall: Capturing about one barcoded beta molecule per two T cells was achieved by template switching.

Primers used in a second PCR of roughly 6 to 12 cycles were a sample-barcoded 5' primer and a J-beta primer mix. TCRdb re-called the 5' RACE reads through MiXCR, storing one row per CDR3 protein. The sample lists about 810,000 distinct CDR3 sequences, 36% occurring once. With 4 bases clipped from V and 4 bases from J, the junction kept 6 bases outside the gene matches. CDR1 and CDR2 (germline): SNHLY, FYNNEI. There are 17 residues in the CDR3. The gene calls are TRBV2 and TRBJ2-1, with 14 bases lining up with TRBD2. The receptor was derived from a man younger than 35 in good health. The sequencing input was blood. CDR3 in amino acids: CASSGLAGGRFYNEQFF. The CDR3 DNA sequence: TGTGCCAGCAGTGGACTAGCGGGGGGGAGATTTTACAATGAGCAGTTCTTC.